The entry below gives a single TCR beta chain sequence along with its context. This sample is drawn from a study of breast tumors, draining lymph nodes, adjacent tissues. Breast cancer patients provided tissue from their axillary draining lymph nodes. Trimming removed 0 bases from V and 0 bases from J, with 9 bases in between. The germline gives CDR1 DFQATT, CDR2 SNEGSKA (reference sequence). The CDR3 runs to 16 residues. Using its own MiXCR run on the multiplex PCR reads, TCRdb lists one record per CDR3 protein. Of about 300,000 distinct CDR3 sequences listed, 30% were seen once; the top ten hold 1.1%.

The receptor's source is a female donor with breast cancer. Some clones in this sample may be carry-over from other donors' samples. This sequence joins TRBV20-1 and TRBJ1-6; D is uncertain. What was sequenced was axillary lymph node tissue. The DNA for the CDR3 is TGCAGTGCTAGAGATCAGCGGAGCTCCTATAATTCACCCCTCCACTTT. Its protein product is CSARDQRSSYNSPLHF.